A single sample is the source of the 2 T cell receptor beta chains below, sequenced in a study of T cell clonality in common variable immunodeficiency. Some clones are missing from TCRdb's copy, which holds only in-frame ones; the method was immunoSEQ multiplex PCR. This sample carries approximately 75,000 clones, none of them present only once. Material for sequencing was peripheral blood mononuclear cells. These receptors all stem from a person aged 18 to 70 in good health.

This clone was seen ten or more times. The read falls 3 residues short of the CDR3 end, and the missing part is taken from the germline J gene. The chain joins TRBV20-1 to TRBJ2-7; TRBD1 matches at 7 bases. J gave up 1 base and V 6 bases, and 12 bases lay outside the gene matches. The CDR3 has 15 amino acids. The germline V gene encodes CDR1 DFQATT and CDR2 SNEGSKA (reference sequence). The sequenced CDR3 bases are TGCAGTGCCCAAAGCCTGGCAGGGGGATCCTACGAG. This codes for CSAQSLAGGSYE. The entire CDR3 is CSAQSLAGGSYEQYF.

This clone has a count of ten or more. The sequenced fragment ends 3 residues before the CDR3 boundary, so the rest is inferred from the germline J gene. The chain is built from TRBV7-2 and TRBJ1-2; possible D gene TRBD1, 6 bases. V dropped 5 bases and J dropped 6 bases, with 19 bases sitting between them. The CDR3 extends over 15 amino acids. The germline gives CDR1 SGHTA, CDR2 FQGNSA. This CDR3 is CASSVTSQGRDGYTF. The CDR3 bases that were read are TGTGCCAGCAGCGTAACATCACAGGGCAGGGATGGC.